This T cell receptor beta chain comes out of a study of T cell clonality in common variable immunodeficiency. This clone was seen repeatedly, ten times or more. Sequencing ends 3 residues short of the CDR3 end; the germline J gene provides the rest. Trimming pared 4 bases from V and 2 bases from J, leaving 8 bases between. CDR1 and CDR2 (germline): LNHDA, SQIVND (reference sequence). CDR3 length: 13 residues. The method was immunoSEQ multiplex PCR; TCRdb's version includes in-frame clones alone and lacks a portion of them. The sample yields around 52,000 clones, without any singletons. The source of this sequence is a person aged 18-70 years in good health. V usage is TRBV19 and J usage is TRBJ1-1; no reliable D call. Sample: peripheral blood mononuclear cells. CDR3 DNA (partial): TGTGCCAGTAGTACTAATATTAACACTGAA. This gives the protein CASSTNINTE. The CDR3 as a whole reads CASSTNINTEAFF.